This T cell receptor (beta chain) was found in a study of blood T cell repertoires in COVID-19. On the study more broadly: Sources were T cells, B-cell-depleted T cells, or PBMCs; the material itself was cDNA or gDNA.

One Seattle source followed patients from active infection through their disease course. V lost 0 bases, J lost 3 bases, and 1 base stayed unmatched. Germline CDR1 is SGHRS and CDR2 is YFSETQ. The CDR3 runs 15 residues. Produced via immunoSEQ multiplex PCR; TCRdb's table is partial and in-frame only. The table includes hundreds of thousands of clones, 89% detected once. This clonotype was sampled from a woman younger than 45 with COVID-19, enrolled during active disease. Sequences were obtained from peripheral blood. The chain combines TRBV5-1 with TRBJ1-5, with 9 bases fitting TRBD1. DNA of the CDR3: TGCGCCAGCAGCTTGGGACAGGGGGTCAATCAGCCCCAGCATTTT. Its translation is CASSLGQGVNQPQHF. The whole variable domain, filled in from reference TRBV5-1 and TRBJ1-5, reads KAGVTQTPRYLIKTRGQQVTLSCSPISGHRSVSWYQQTPGQGLQFLFEYFSETQRNKGNFPGRFSGRQFSNSRSEMNVSTLELGDSALYLCASSLGQGVNQPQHFGDGTRLSIL.